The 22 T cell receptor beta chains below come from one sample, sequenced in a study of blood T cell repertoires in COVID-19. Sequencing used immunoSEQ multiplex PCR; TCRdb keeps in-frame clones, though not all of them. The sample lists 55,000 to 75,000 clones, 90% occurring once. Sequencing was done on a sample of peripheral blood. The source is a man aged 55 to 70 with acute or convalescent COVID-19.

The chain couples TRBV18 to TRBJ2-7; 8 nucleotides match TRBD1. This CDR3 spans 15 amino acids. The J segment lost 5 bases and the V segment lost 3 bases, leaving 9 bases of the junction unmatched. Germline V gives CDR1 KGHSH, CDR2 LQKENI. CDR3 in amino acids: CASSPKRTGIDEQYF. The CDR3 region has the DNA TGTGCCAGCTCACCGAAGCGGACAGGGATCGACGAGCAGTACTTC.

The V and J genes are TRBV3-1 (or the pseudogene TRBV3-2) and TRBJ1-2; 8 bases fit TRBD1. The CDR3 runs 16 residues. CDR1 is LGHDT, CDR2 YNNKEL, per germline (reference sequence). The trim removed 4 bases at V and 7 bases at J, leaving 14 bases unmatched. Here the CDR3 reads CASSPVRQGNFGGYTF. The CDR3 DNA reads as TGTGCCAGCAGCCCTGTAAGACAGGGGAATTTTGGTGGCTACACCTTC.

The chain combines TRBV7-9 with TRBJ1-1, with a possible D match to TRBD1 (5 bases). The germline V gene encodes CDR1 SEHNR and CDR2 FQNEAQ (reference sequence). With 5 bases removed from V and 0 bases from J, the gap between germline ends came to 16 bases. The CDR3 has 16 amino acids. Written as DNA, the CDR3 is TGTGCCAGCAGCCCCCGGAAGGACATTTTGAACACTGAAGCTTTCTTT. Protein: CASSPRKDILNTEAFF. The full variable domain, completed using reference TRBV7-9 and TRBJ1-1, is DTGVSQNPRHKITKRGQNVTFRCDPISEHNRLYWYRQTLGQGPEFLTYFQNEAQLEKSRLLSDRFSAERPKGSFSTLEIQRTEQGDSAMYLCASSPRKDILNTEAFFGQGTRLTVV.

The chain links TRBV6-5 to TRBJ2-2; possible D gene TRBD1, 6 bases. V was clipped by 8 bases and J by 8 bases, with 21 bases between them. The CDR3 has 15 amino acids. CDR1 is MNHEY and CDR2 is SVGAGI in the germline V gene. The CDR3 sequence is CASFLDSVGFGELFF. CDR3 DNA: TGTGCCAGCTTTTTGGACAGTGTGGGTTTTGGGGAGCTGTTTTTT.

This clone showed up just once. CDR3 bases: TGTGCCAGCAGCGTAGTAAGGCAGGGTAACTATGGCTACACCTTC. Its translation: CASSVVRQGNYGYTF. This rearrangement joins TRBV9 to TRBJ1-2, with D maybe TRBD1 (5 bases). Germline CDR1 SGDLS, CDR2 YYNGEE. CDR3 length: 15 amino acids. V lost 0 bases, J lost 1 base, and 10 bases lay in between.

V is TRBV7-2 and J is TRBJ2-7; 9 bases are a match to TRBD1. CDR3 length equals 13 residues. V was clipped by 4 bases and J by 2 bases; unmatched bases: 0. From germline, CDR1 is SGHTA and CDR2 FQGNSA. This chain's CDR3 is CASSWTGAYEQYF. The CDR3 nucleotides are TGTGCCAGCAGCTGGACAGGGGCCTACGAGCAGTACTTC.

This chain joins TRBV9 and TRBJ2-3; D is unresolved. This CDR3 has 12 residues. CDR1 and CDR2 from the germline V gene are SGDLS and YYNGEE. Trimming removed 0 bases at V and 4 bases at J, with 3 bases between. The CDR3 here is CASSVVADTQYF. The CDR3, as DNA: TGTGCCAGCAGCGTAGTCGCAGATACGCAGTATTTT.

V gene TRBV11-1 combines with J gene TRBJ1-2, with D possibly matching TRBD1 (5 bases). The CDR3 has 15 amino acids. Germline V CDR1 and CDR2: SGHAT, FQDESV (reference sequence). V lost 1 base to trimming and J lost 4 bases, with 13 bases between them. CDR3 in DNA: TGTGCCAGCAGCTTAGTCCGGGGGAGCATCTATGGCTACACCTTC. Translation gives CASSLVRGSIYGYTF.

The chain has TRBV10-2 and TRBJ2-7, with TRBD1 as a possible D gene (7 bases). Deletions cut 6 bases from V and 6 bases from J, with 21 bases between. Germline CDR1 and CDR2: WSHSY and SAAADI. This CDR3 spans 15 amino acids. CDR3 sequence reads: CASRRGPGGLVEQYF. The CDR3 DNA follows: TGCGCCAGCAGGAGGGGTCCAGGGGGACTGGTCGAGCAGTACTTC.

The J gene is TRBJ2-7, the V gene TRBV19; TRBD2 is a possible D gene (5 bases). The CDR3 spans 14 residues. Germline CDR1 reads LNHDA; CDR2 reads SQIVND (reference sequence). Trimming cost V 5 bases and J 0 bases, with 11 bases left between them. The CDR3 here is CASSVVGSSYEQYF. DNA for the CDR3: TGTGCCAGTAGTGTCGTGGGGAGCTCCTACGAGCAGTACTTC.

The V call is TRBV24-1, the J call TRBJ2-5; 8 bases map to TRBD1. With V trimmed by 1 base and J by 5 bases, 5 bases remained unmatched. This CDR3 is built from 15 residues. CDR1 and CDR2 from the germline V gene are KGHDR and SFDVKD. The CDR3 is CATSDFRGLGETQYF. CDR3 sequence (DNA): TGTGCCACCAGTGATTTCAGGGGGCTAGGGGAGACCCAGTACTTC.

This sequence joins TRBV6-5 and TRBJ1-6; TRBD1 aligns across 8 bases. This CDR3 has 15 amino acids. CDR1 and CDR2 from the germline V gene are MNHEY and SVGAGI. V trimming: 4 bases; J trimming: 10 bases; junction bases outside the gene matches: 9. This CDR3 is CASSWDRNLRSPLHF. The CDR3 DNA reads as TGTGCCAGCAGTTGGGACAGGAACTTGCGCTCACCCCTCCACTTT.

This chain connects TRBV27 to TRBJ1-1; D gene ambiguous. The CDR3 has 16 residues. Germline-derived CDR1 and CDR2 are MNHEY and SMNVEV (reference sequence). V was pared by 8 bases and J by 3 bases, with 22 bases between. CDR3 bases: TGTGCCAGCTCTTCTCTTAGCGAGAGTTTGGACACTGAAGCTTTCTTT. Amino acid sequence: CASSSLSESLDTEAFF.

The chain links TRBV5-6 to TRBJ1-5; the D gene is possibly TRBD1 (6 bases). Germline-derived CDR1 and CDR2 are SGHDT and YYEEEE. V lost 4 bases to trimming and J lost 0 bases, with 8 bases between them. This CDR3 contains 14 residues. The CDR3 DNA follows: TGTGCCAGCAGCCTGGACAGTAGCAATCAGCCCCAGCATTTT. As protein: CASSLDSSNQPQHF.

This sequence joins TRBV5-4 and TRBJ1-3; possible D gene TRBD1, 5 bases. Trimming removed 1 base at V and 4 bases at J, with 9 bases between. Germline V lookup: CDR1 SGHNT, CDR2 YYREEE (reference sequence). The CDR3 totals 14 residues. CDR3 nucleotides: TGTGCCAGCAGCTTGCAGGGTGGCGGAAACACCATATATTTT. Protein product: CASSLQGGGNTIYF.

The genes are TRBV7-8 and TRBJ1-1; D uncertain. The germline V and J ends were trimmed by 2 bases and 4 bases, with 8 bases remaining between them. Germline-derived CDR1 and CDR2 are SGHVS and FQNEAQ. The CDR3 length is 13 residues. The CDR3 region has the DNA TGTGCCAGCAGCTTAATTGGCATCACTGAAGCTTTCTTT. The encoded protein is CASSLIGITEAFF. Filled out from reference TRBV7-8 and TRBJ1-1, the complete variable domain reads GAGVSQSPRYKVAKRGQDVALRCDPISGHVSLFWYQQALGQGPEFLTYFQNEAQLDKSGLPSDRFFAERPEGSVSTLKIQRTQQEDSAVYLCASSLIGITEAFFGQGTRLTVV.

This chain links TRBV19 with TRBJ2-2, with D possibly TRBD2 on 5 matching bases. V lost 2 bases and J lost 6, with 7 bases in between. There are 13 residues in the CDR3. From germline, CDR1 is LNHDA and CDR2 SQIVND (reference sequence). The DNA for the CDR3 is TGTGCCAGTAGTATAACCGGGGCCGGGGAGCTGTTTTTT. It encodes CASSITGAGELFF.

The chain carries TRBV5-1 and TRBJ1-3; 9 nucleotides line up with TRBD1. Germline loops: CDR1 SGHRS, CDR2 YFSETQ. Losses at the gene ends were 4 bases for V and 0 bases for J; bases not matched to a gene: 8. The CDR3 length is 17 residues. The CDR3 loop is CASSPSTGGSSGNTIYF. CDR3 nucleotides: TGCGCCAGCAGCCCATCGACAGGGGGGAGCTCTGGAAACACCATATATTTT.

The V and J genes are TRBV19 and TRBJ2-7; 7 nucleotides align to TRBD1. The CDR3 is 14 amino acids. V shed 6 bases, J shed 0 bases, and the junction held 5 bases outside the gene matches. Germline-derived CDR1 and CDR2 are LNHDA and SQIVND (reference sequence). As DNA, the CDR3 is TGTGCCAGTAGGGGGACAGACTTCTCCTACGAGCAGTACTTC. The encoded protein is CASRGTDFSYEQYF. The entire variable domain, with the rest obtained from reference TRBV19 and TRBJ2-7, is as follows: DGGITQSPKYLFRKEGQNVTLSCEQNLNHDAMYWYRQDPGQGLRLIYYSQIVNDFQKGDIAEGYSVSREKKESFPLTVTSAQKNPTAFYLCASRGTDFSYEQYFGPGTRLTVT.

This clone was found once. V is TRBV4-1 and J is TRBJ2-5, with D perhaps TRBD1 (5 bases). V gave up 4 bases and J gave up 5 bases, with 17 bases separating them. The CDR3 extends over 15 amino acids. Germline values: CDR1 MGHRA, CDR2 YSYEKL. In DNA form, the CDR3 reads TGCGCCAGCAGCCGCGCCGGGTCCCCAGGGGAGACCCAGTACTTC. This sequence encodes CASSRAGSPGETQYF.

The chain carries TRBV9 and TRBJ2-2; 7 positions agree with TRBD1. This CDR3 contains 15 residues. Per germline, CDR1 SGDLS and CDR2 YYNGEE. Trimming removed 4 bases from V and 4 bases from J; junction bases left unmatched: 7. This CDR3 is CASSSRDRITGELFF. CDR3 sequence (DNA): TGTGCCAGCAGCTCCCGGGACAGAATCACCGGGGAGCTGTTTTTT.

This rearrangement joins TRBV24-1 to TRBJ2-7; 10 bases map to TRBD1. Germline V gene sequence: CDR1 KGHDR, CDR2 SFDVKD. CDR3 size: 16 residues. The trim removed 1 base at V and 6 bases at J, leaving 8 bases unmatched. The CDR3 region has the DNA TGTGCCACCAGTGATTTTAAGGGACAGGGGAGATTCGAGCAGTACTTC. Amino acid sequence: CATSDFKGQGRFEQYF.